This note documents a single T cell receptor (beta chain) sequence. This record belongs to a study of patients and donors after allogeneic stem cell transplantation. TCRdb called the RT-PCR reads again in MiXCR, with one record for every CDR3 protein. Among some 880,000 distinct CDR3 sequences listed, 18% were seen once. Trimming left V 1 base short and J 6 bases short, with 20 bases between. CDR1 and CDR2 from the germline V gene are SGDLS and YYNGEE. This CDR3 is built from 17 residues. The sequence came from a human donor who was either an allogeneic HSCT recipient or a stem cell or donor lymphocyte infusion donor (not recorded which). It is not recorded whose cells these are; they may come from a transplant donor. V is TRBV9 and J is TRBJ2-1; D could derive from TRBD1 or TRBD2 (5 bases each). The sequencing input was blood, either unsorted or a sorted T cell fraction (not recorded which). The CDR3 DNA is TGTGCCAGCAGCGTATCCGTAGGGGACCCCGCATTCAATGAGCAGTTCTTC. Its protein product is CASSVSVGDPAFNEQFF.